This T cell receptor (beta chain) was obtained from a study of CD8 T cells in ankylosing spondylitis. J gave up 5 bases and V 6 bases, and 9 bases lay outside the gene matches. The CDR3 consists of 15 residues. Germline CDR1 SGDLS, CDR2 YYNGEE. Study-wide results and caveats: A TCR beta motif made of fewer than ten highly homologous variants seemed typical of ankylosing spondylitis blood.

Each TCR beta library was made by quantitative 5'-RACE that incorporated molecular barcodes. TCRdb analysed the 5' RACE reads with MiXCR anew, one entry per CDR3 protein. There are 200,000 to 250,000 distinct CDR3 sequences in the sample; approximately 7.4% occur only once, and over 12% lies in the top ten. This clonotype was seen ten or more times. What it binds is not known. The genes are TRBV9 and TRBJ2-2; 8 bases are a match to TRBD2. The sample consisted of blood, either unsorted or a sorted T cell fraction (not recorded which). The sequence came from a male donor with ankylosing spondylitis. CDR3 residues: CASTHGGEDTGELFF. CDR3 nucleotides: TGTGCCAGCACCCACGGGGGGGAAGATACCGGGGAGCTGTTTTTT. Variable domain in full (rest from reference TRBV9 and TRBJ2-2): DSGVTQTPKHLITATGQRVTLRCSPRSGDLSVYWYQQSLDQGLQFLIQYYNGEERAKGNILERFSAQQFPDLHSELNLSSLELGDSALYFCASTHGGEDTGELFFGEGSRLTVL.